This T cell receptor beta chain is drawn from a study of blood T cell repertoires in COVID-19 (dated by TCRdb to the early 2020s). For context, the study as a whole: The collaborator samples originated in the United States, Italy and Spain and spanned the acute and convalescent phases of COVID-19. The prospective study material was composed of cDNA or gDNA derived from T cells, B-cell-depleted T cells, or PBMCs. Deeply sampled blood TCRbeta repertoires from subjects exposed to, actively infected with, or recovered from COVID-19 were included in the dataset. The repertoires were made available in a free public database intended to serve as a resource for research on the immune response to SARS-CoV-2. The samples were drawn from two sources: the first 160 participants of the ongoing ImmuneRACE study, and 950 to 1,500 subjects contributed by 6 global collaborators. A de-identified subject ID, COVID-19 status, age in years and sex were almost always included in the sample metadata. Where HLA class I and class II types were available, the types were taken from metadata supplied by the sample provider, not from assay-based typing. Findings and caveats that apply to the study as a whole: Clinical and demographic metadata were provided uncurated, with the amount varying by source and participant.

About this clone: The antigen it binds to is not known. Base qualities are not provided; no much larger clone lies one nucleotide away.

Trimmed from V: 5 bases; trimmed from J: 4 bases; junction bases lacking a gene match: 24. Reading from cysteine to phenylalanine, the CDR3 counts 23 amino acids. Kept here is only the CDR3 DNA, which spans 69 bases and is read in frame from base 1. CDR1 and CDR2 were assigned from the germline V gene as SGHVS and FQNEAQ. The collaborating institutions used their own protocols to collect whole blood in K2EDTA tubes. For TCRbeta analysis, collaborator samples were shipped as frozen whole blood, as isolated PBMCs, or as DNA extracted from either sample type. TCRbeta CDR3 regions were amplified from genomic DNA by means of the immunoSEQ Assay, a bias-controlled multiplex PCR. Regarding the original processing steps: Within the assay, amplification of reference gene primers was used to estimate how many nucleated cells each sample contained. To quantify the absolute abundance of each unique TCRbeta CDR3 rearrangement, sequence reads were collapsed and filtered. Productive Simpson clonality was computed per sample as the square root of Simpson's diversity index over productive rearrangements. As stored in TCRdb, this immuneACCESS dataset retains in-frame rearrangements with V and J assigned. A fraction of the clones does not appear; measured against another copy, unresolved V genes explain less than half of the discrepancy, and the remainder lacks a known reason. D and trimming were read from the DNA, whereas the V and J calls and clone size are those reported in that table. The sample table holds about 270,000 clones, of which less than 85% were seen once. The ten largest clonotypes hold less than 4% of the sample.

This sequence originates from a woman aged 18-29 years with acute or convalescent COVID-19. Sequencing input: peripheral blood. The sequence links TRBV7-8 to TRBJ2-3; 16 nucleotides in the junction match TRBD2. In nucleotides, the sequence is TGTGCCAGCAGCCCCCCCCGTTGGGGCCTGGGACTAGCGGGAGGGCCGGTGGCAGATACGCAGTATTTT. This codes for CASSPPRWGLGLAGGPVADTQYF.